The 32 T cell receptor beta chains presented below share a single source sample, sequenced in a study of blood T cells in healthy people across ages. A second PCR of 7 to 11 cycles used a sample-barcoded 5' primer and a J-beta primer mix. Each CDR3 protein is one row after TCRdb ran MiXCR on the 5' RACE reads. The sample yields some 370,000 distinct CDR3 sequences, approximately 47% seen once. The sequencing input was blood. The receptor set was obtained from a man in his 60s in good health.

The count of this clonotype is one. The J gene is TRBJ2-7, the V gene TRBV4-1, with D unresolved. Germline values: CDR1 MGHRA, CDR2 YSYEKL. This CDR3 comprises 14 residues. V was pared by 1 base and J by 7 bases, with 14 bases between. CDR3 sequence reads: CASSQGPPGNEQYF. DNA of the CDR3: TGCGCCAGCAGCCAAGGCCCACCTGGGAATGAGCAGTACTTC.

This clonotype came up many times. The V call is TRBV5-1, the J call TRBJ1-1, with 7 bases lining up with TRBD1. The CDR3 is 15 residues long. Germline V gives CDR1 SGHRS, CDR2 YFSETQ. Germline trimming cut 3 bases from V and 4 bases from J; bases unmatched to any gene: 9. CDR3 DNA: TGCGCCAGCAGCTCGGGGACAGTGGGGGGCACTGAAGCTTTCTTT. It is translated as CASSSGTVGGTEAFF.

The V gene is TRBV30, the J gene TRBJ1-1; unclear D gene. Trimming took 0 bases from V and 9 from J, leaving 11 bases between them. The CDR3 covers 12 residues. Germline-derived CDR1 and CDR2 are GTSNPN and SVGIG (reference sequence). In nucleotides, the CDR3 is TGTGCCTGGAGTGTACTTGTAGGGAAAGCTTTCTTT. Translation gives CAWSVLVGKAFF.

CDR3: CASSLSPGPTEAFF. The CDR3 bases are TGTGCCAGCAGCCTCAGCCCAGGGCCCACTGAAGCTTTCTTT. The rearrangement joins TRBV7-8 to TRBJ1-1, with D perhaps matching TRBD1 (5 bases). CDR1 SGHVS and CDR2 FQNEAQ come from the germline V gene. V was clipped by 5 bases and J by 4 bases, with 14 bases between them. CDR3 length equals 14 residues.

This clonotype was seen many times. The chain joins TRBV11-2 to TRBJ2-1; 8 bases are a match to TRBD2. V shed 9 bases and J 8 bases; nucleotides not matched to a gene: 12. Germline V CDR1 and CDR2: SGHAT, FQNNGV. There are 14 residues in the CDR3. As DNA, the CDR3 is TGTGCCAGTAAATCGGGGGGGGCTCGGTATGAGCAGTTCTTC. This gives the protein CASKSGGARYEQFF.

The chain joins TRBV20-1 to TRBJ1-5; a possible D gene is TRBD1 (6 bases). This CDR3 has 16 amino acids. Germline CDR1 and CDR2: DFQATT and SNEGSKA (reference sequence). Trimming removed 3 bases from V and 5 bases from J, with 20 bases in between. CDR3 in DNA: TGCAGTGCTAGTCCCACAGTCGGGGGCGGTCATCAGCCCCAGCATTTT. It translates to CSASPTVGGGHQPQHF.

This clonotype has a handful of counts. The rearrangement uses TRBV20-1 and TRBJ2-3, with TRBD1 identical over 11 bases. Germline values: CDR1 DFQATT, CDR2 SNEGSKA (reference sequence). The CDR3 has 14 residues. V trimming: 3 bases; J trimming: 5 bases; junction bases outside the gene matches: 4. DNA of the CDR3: TGCAGTGCTAGGGACAGGGGGCGTTTAGATACGCAGTATTTT. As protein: CSARDRGRLDTQYF.

CDR3 nucleotide sequence: TGTGCCAGCAGTGAATATTCTCCACAGTACTTC. This codes for CASSEYSPQYF. This chain links TRBV2 with TRBJ2-5; D not resolved. Germline V gene sequence: CDR1 SNHLY, CDR2 FYNNEI. The CDR3 covers 11 residues. V dropped 2 bases and J dropped 11 bases, with 9 bases sitting between them.

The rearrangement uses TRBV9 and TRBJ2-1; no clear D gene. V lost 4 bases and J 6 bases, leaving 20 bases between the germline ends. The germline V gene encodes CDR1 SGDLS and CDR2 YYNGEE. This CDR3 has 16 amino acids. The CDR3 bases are TGTGCCAGCAGCCCCTACTCCGCCCCCGCCGCCAATGAGCAGTTCTTC. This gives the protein CASSPYSAPAANEQFF.

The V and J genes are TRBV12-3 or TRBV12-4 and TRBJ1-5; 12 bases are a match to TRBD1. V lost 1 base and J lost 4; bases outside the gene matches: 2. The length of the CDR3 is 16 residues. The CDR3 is CASSLGDRGRNQPQHF. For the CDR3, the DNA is TGTGCCAGCAGTTTAGGGGACAGGGGGCGGAATCAGCCCCAGCATTTT.

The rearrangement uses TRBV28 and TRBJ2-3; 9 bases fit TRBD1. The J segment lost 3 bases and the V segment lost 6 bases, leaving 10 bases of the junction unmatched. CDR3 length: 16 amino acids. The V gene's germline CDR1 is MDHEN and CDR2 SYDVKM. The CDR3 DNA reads TGTGCCAGCAGGGGTACAGGGGGCTATGGGACAGATACGCAGTATTTT. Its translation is CASRGTGGYGTDTQYF.

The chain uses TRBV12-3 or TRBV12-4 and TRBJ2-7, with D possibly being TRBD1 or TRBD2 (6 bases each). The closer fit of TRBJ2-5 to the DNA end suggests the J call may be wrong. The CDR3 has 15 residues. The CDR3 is CASRAEGGRVQTQYF. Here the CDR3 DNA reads TGTGCCAGCAGGGCCGAGGGGGGAAGGGTACAGACCCAGTACTTC.

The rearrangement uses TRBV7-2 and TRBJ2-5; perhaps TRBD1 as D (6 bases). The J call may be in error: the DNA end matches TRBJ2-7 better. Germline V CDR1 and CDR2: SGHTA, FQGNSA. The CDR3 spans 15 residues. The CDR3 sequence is CASSHTGNPGYEQYF. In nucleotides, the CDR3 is TGTGCCAGCAGCCATACAGGGAATCCCGGTTACGAGCAGTACTTC.

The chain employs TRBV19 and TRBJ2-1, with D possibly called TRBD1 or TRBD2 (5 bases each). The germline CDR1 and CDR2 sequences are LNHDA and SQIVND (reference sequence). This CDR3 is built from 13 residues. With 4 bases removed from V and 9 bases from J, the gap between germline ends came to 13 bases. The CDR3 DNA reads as TGTGCCAGTAGTACCCAGAGGGGTGGTGAGCAGTTCTTC. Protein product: CASSTQRGGEQFF.

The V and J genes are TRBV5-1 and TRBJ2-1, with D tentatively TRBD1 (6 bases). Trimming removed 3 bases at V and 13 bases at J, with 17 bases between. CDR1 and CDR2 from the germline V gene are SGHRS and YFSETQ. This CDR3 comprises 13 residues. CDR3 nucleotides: TGCGCCAGCAGCTCCAACAGGGTCGGGGAACAGTTCTTC. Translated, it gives CASSSNRVGEQFF. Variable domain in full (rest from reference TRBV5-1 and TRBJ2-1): KAGVTQTPRYLIKTRGQQVTLSCSPISGHRSVSWYQQTPGQGLQFLFEYFSETQRNKGNFPGRFSGRQFSNSRSEMNVSTLELGDSALYLCASSSNRVGEQFFGPGTRLTVL.

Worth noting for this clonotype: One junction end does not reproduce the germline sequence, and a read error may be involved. CDR3: CASTLYGEGLGGYTF. For the CDR3, the DNA is TGTGCCAGCACCTTATATGGCGAAGGGCTAGGGGGCTACACCTTC. The chain uses TRBV7-2 and TRBJ1-2; D ambiguous. The CDR3 loop spans 15 amino acids. Germline CDR1 and CDR2: SGHTA and FQGNSA.

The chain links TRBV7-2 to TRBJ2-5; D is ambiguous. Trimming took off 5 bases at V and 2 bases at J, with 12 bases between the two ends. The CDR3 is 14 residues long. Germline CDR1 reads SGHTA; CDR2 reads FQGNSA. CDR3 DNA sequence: TGTGCCAGCAGCCGGTCGAACGTTCAAGAGACCCAGTACTTC. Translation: CASSRSNVQETQYF.

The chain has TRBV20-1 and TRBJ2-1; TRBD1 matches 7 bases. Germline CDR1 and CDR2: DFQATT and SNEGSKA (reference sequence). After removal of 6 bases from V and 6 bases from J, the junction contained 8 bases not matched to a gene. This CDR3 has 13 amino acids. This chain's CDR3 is CSAADDRVNEQFF. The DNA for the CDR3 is TGCAGTGCCGCAGATGACAGGGTCAATGAGCAGTTCTTC.

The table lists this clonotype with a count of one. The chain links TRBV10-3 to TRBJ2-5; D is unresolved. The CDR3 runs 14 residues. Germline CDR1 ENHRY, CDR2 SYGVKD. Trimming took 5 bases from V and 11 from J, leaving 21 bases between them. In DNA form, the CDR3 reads TGTGCCATCAGTTCCGACACGATGGGTAGTAAGCAGTACTTC. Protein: CAISSDTMGSKQYF.

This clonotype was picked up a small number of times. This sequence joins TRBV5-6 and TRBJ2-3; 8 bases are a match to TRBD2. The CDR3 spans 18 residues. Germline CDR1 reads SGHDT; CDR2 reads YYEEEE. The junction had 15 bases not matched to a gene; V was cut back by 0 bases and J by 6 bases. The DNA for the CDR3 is TGTGCCAGCAGCTTGGCCAATCAAGCGGGGGCCCACGGGGATACGCAGTATTTT. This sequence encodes CASSLANQAGAHGDTQYF. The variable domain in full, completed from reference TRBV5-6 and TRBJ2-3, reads DAGVTQSPTHLIKTRGQQVTLRCSPKSGHDTVSWYQQALGQGPQFIFQYYEEEERQRGNFPDRFSGHQFPNYSSELNVNALLLGDSALYLCASSLANQAGAHGDTQYFGPGTRLTVL.

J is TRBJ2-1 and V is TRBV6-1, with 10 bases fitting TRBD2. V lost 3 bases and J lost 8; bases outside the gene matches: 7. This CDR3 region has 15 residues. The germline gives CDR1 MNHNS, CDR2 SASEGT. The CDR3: CASSEASGGIYEQFF. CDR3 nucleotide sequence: TGTGCCAGCAGTGAGGCTAGCGGGGGTATCTATGAGCAGTTCTTC.

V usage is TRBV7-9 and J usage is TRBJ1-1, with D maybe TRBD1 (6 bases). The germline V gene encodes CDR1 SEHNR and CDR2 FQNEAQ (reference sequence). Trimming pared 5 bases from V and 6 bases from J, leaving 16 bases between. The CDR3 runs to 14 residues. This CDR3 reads CASSHGQTSAEAFF. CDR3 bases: TGTGCCAGCAGCCACGGACAGACCTCGGCTGAAGCTTTCTTT.

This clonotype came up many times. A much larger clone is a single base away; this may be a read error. For the CDR3, the DNA is TGTGCCAGCAGCGTAGGGGGTTTCGGGCCCGAGCAGTACTTC. This gives the protein CASSVGGFGPEQYF. The V call is TRBV7-2, the J call TRBJ2-7; the D gene is possibly TRBD1 (6 bases). This CDR3 has 14 residues. V lost 5 bases and J 6 bases, leaving 17 bases between the germline ends. The germline V gene encodes CDR1 SGHTA and CDR2 FQGNSA.

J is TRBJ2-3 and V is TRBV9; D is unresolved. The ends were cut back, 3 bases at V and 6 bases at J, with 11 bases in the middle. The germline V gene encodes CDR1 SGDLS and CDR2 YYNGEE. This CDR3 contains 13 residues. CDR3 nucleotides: TGTGCCAGCAGCGCCTCAAACTGGGATACGCAGTATTTT. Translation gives CASSASNWDTQYF. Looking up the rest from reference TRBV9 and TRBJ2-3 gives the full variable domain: DSGVTQTPKHLITATGQRVTLRCSPRSGDLSVYWYQQSLDQGLQFLIQYYNGEERAKGNILERFSAQQFPDLHSELNLSSLELGDSALYFCASSASNWDTQYFGPGTRLTVL.

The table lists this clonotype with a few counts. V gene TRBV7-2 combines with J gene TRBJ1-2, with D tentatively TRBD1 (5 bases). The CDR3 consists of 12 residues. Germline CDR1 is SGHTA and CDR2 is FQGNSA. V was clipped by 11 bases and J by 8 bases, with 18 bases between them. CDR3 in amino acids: CASPEGARGYTF. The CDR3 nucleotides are TGTGCCTCCCCGGAAGGGGCGAGGGGCTACACCTTC.

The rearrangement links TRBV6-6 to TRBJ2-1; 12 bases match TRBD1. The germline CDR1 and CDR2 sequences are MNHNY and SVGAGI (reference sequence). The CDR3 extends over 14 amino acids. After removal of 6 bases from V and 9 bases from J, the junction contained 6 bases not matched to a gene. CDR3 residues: CASRSGTGGGEQFF. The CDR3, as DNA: TGTGCCAGCAGATCCGGGACAGGGGGCGGTGAGCAGTTCTTC.

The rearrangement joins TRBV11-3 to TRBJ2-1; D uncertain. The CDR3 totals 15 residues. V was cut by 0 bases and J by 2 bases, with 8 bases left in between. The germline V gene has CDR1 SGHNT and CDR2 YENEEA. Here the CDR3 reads CASSLDLRTYNEQFF. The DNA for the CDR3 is TGTGCCAGCAGCTTAGATCTCCGTACCTACAATGAGCAGTTCTTC.

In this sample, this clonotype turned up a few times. The CDR3 is CASRSGGRADTQYF. Here the CDR3 DNA reads TGTGCCAGCAGATCAGGGGGTAGGGCAGATACGCAGTATTTT. V usage is TRBV6-5 and J usage is TRBJ2-3; 7 nucleotides agree with TRBD1. The germline CDR1 and CDR2 sequences are MNHEY and SVGAGI. The V gene end was trimmed by 6 bases and the J gene end by 4 bases; junction bases not matched to a gene: 7. CDR3 length: 14 amino acids.

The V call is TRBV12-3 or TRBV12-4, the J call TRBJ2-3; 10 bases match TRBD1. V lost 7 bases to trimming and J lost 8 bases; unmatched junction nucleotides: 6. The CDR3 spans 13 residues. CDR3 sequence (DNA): TGTGCCAGCAACAGACAGGGGGCAGCTACGCAGTATTTT. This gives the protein CASNRQGAATQYF.

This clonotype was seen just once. The CDR3 nucleotides read TGTGCCAGCAGCCTCTACATTAATACTGAAGCTTTCTTT. Translated, it gives CASSLYINTEAFF. The gene calls are TRBV11-3 and TRBJ1-1; D remains ambiguous. Germline V lookup: CDR1 SGHNT, CDR2 YENEEA. V was clipped by 5 bases and J by 5 bases, with 12 bases between them. The CDR3 is made up of 13 amino acids.

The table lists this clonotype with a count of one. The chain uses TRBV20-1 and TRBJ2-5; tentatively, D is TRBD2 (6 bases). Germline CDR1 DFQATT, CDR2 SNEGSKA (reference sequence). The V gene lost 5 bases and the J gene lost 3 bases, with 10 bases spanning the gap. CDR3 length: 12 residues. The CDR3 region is CSAWGEKETQYF. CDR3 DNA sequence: TGCAGTGCTTGGGGGGAGAAAGAGACCCAGTACTTC.

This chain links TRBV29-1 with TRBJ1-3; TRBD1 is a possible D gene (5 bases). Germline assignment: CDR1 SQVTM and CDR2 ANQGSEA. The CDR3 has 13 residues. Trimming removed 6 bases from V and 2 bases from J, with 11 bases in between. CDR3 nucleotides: TGCAGCGTCCCGGGGGTACCTGGAAACACCATATATTTT. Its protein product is CSVPGVPGNTIYF.